One and the same sample provided the 20 T cell receptor beta chains below, sequenced in a study of blood T cells in healthy people across ages. A second roughly 7 to 12 cycle PCR used barcoded and J-beta primers. TCRdb reanalysed the 5' RACE reads using MiXCR and keeps one entry per CDR3 protein. The table has some 1,500,000 distinct CDR3 sequences, 35% to 45% seen once. The sample was blood. The receptors shown here come from a woman aged 18-29 years in good health.

In this sample, this clonotype turned up many times. J is TRBJ2-3 and V is TRBV7-2; unclear D gene. V was shortened by 6 bases and J by 2 bases, with 6 bases between the two germline ends. Looked up from germline, CDR1 is SGHTA and CDR2 is FQGNSA. This CDR3 contains 12 residues. The CDR3 loop is CASSGLTDTQYF. The DNA of the CDR3 is TGTGCCAGCAGTGGTCTCACAGATACGCAGTATTTT.

In this sample, this clonotype turned up a few times. Written as DNA, the CDR3 is TGTGCCAGCAGTTACTCCGCGGGAGGTCCCTACGAGCAGTACTTC. Translation: CASSYSAGGPYEQYF. J is TRBJ2-7 and V is TRBV6-2 or TRBV6-3, with 8 bases identical to TRBD2. Per the germline V gene, CDR1 is MNHEY and CDR2 is SVGEGT. V was pared by 0 bases and J by 2 bases, with 3 bases of the junction left unmatched. The CDR3 sequence is 15 residues long.

Details on this clonotype: The junction shows a germline mismatch at one end, possibly a read error. The chain has TRBV12-3 or TRBV12-4 and TRBJ1-1; possibly TRBD1 for D (5 bases). The CDR3 covers 13 residues. The CDR3 DNA reads TGTGCCAGCGGAAAGGCAGGGAACGCTGAAGCTTTCTTT. Translation: CASGKAGNAEAFF.

The chain links TRBV20-1 to TRBJ1-5; tentatively, D is TRBD1 (5 bases). V lost 6 bases and J 3 bases, leaving 15 bases between the germline ends. CDR3 length equals 14 residues. The germline V gene has CDR1 DFQATT and CDR2 SNEGSKA (reference sequence). Here the CDR3 reads CSAHTGTINQPQHF. CDR3 coding DNA: TGCAGTGCCCACACCGGGACCATCAATCAGCCCCAGCATTTT.

The gene calls are TRBV4-1 and TRBJ1-2; TRBD1 is a possible D gene (5 bases). In germline, CDR1 is MGHRA, CDR2 YSYEKL. Between the trimmed V and J ends, which lost 4 bases and 7 bases, there was a span of 19 bases. The CDR3 has 15 residues. This CDR3 reads CASSRDEGQAGGYTF. CDR3 nucleotide sequence: TGCGCCAGCAGCCGGGACGAAGGACAAGCGGGTGGCTACACCTTC.

This clonotype turned up a few times. V usage is TRBV20-1 and J usage is TRBJ2-4, with 8 nucleotides matching TRBD2. The V and J ends lost 7 bases and 4 bases, in that order; junction bases with no gene match: 6. The CDR3 extends over 13 amino acids. Germline V lookup: CDR1 DFQATT, CDR2 SNEGSKA (reference sequence). CDR3 loop: CSVLAGGKNIQYF. The CDR3 DNA follows: TGCAGTGTTCTCGCGGGGGGTAAAAACATTCAGTACTTC.

A word on this clonotype: This may be a read error, as it is one base from a much larger clone. The chain recombines TRBV12-3 or TRBV12-4 with TRBJ2-3; D perhaps matches TRBD1 (6 bases). Trimming took 5 bases from V and 0 from J, leaving 12 bases between them. The CDR3 covers 15 residues. CDR3 DNA: TGTGCCAGCAGTCTCAACAGGGTGAGCACAGATACGCAGTATTTT. This encodes CASSLNRVSTDTQYF.

The genes are TRBV5-1 and TRBJ1-2; 9 bases are shared with TRBD1. Trimming at V came to 4 bases and at J to 3 bases, leaving 4 bases not matched to a gene. Germline V gene data show CDR1 as SGHRS and CDR2 as YFSETQ. This CDR3 contains 14 residues. The CDR3 region is CASSAGTGYYGYTF. The DNA of the CDR3 is TGCGCCAGCAGCGCGGGGACAGGGTACTATGGCTACACCTTC.

The J gene is TRBJ1-1, the V gene TRBV20-1; perhaps TRBD1 as D (5 bases). This CDR3 has 16 amino acids. V dropped 0 bases and J dropped 3 bases, with 17 bases sitting between them. Germline CDR1 is DFQATT and CDR2 is SNEGSKA (reference sequence). CDR3: CSARDEGLGYDTEAFF. As DNA, the CDR3 is TGCAGTGCTAGAGATGAGGGACTGGGTTATGACACTGAAGCTTTCTTT.

The chain is built from TRBV7-2 and TRBJ2-5; TRBD2 aligns across 8 bases. Trimming at V came to 0 bases and at J to 0 bases, leaving 12 bases not matched to a gene. Germline CDR1 SGHTA, CDR2 FQGNSA. This CDR3 has 19 residues. The CDR3 DNA is TGTGCCAGCAGCTTAGCTTGGTGGGCGGGGGGCTCATACCAAGAGACCCAGTACTTC. The encoded protein is CASSLAWWAGGSYQETQYF.

The sample holds a few counts of this clonotype. V usage is TRBV29-1 and J usage is TRBJ2-5; 7 nucleotides match TRBD2. This CDR3 is built from 14 residues. V was pared by 4 bases and J by 1 base, with 6 bases of the junction left unmatched. Looked up from germline, CDR1 is SQVTM and CDR2 is ANQGSEA. The DNA for the CDR3 is TGCAGCGTTGTAAAAAGCGGGGCCCAAGAGACCCAGTACTTC. Its translation is CSVVKSGAQETQYF.

The chain uses TRBV12-3 or TRBV12-4 and TRBJ2-5; weak D call: TRBD1 (5 bases). The last part of the DNA fits TRBJ2-1 better; the J call may be wrong. The CDR3 contains 15 residues. CDR3: CASILGHKSGETQFF. The CDR3 nucleotides are TGTGCCAGCATCTTGGGGCATAAGAGTGGAGAGACCCAGTTCTTC.

The CDR3 loop is CASSQGGPPEAFF. The CDR3 DNA reads TGTGCCAGCAGCCAAGGAGGTCCCCCTGAAGCTTTCTTT. This chain joins TRBV4-2 and TRBJ1-1; D remains unclear. CDR3 length: 13 residues. Trimming removed 1 base at V and 6 bases at J, with 9 bases between. Germline loops: CDR1 LGHNA, CDR2 YNFKEQ.

This clonotype was seen only a few times. The rearrangement links TRBV3-1 to TRBJ2-1; 8 bases are shared with TRBD2. The end of the DNA aligns better with TRBJ2-7, so the J call may be wrong. CDR3 size: 18 residues. From germline, CDR1 is LGHDT and CDR2 YNNKEL (reference sequence). The CDR3 here is CASSQDVAGLSSYNEQYF. The CDR3 region has the DNA TGTGCCAGCAGCCAAGATGTAGCGGGGCTGAGCTCCTACAATGAGCAGTACTTC.

The chain recombines TRBV3-1 with TRBJ2-3, with D unresolved. The CDR3 has 14 residues. Between the trimmed V and J ends, which lost 1 base and 5 bases, there was a span of 10 bases. The germline CDR1 and CDR2 sequences are LGHDT and YNNKEL (reference sequence). The CDR3 spells CASSQGPSEDTQYF. In DNA, the CDR3 is TGTGCCAGCAGCCAAGGGCCAAGCGAAGATACGCAGTATTTT.

This chain joins TRBV4-3 and TRBJ2-4, with TRBD2 as a possible D gene (6 bases). Germline lookup yields CDR1 LGHNA and CDR2 YSLEER. The CDR3 is 15 residues long. V lost 2 bases and J 7 bases, leaving 15 bases between the germline ends. The chain's CDR3 is CASSQRQGGGNIQYF. Written as DNA, the CDR3 is TGCGCCAGCAGCCAACGACAAGGTGGGGGGAACATTCAGTACTTC.

The V and J genes are TRBV6-1 and TRBJ2-3; 10 bases agree with TRBD2. Losses at the gene ends were 2 bases for V and 4 bases for J; bases not matched to a gene: 3. Germline loops: CDR1 MNHNS, CDR2 SASEGT. The CDR3 covers 15 residues. CDR3 loop: CASSELGLASDTQYF. Here the CDR3 DNA reads TGTGCCAGCAGTGAATTGGGACTAGCGTCAGATACGCAGTATTTT.

As regards this clonotype: Mismatch with germline at one junction end may stem from a read error. The chain uses TRBV7-2 and TRBJ2-3, with D unresolved. Per the germline V gene, CDR1 is SGHTA and CDR2 is FQGNSA. The CDR3 loop spans 13 amino acids. The CDR3 sequence is CASSLESTYTQYF. The CDR3 nucleotides are TGTGCCAGCAGCTTAGAAAGCACATATACGCAGTATTTT.

As to this clonotype: The conserved final phenylalanine or tryptophan is absent from the CDR3, which likely points to a read error. The CDR3 nucleotides read TGTGCCAGCAGCCCCTCCGGGACAGATGGCTACACCTTA. It specifies CASSPSGTDGYTL. The chain has TRBV27 and TRBJ1-2; TRBD1 matches 7 bases. This CDR3 region has 13 residues. Losses at the gene ends were 6 bases for V and 6 bases for J; bases not matched to a gene: 7. Germline V CDR1 and CDR2: MNHEY, SMNVEV (reference sequence).

The chain employs TRBV27 and TRBJ2-7; 9 bases fit TRBD1. CDR1 and CDR2 (germline): MNHEY, SMNVEV (reference sequence). CDR3 length: 12 amino acids. The CDR3 sequence: CTSRGQGLEQYF. The CDR3 nucleotides are TGTACAAGTAGGGGACAGGGTTTAGAGCAGTACTTC.